Listed below are T cell receptor beta chains from one sample, sequenced in a study of radiation and T cells in renal cell carcinoma. Sequencing was performed with immunoSEQ multiplex PCR; in TCRdb, only in-frame clones are kept and a portion is missing. The top ten hold 53% of the sample, which has about 5,200 clones, around 50% seen once. The sequenced sample was tumor tissue, obtained from a patient whose treatment included radiotherapy and nephrectomy. The receptors come from a man between 60 and 75 years old with renal cell carcinoma. CDR3s include the opening cysteine and the closing phenylalanine or tryptophan. Fields, in order: J gene, D gene, clone size, V gene, CDR3 protein, CDR3 DNA. The D gene is left open where the match is weak. Size values are once, few and many counts, or a class for expanded clones, and some rows have none.

TRBJ2-7,TRBD2,medium-sized,TRBV7-9,CASSLGGSDEQYF,TGTGCCAGCAGCTTGGGGGGGAGCGACGAGCAGTACTTC
TRBJ1-1,NA,NA,TRBV19,CASSGMAGTEAFF,TGTGCCAGTAGCGGGATGGCAGGCACTGAAGCTTTCTTT
TRBJ2-7,TRBD1,NA,TRBV6-5,CASSRAVTGTYEQYF,TGTGCCAGCAGTCGTGCAGTGACAGGGACCTACGAGCAGTACTTC
TRBJ2-1,TRBD1,NA,TRBV5-1,CASSLEGTGFNEQFF,TGCGCCAGCAGCTTGGAAGGGACAGGGTTCAATGAGCAGTTCTTC
TRBJ1-1,TRBD1,NA,TRBV2,CASSGQGYTEAFF,TGTGCCAGCAGTGGACAGGGCTACACTGAAGCTTTCTTT
TRBJ2-7,TRBD2,few,TRBV7-3,CASSLAGGEQYF,TGTGCCAGCTCACTAGCGGGAGGGGAGCAGTACTTC
TRBJ2-7,TRBD2,NA,TRBV27,CASSRAGGYEQYF,TGTGCCAGCTCCAGGGCGGGAGGTTACGAGCAGTACTTC
TRBJ2-7,NA,few,TRBV5-5,CASSFSPTYEQYF,TGTGCCAGCAGCTTTAGTCCTACCTACGAGCAGTACTTC
TRBJ1-2,TRBD1,NA,TRBV9,CASGPTGTGYYGYTF,TGTGCCAGCGGACCGACCGGGACAGGGTATTATGGCTACACCTTC
TRBJ2-7,TRBD2,NA,TRBV5-5,CASSHGTTHEQYF,TGTGCCAGCAGCCACGGGACTACCCACGAGCAGTACTTC
TRBJ2-7,NA,few,TRBV7-2,CASSLEAEKEQYF,TGTGCCAGCAGCTTAGAAGCGGAGAAGGAGCAGTACTTC
TRBJ2-7,TRBD1,NA,TRBV9,CASSLTGVTYEQYF,TGTGCCAGCAGCTTGACAGGGGTGACTTACGAGCAGTACTTC
TRBJ2-7,NA,once,TRBV28,CASSRGYEQYF,TGTGCCAGCAGCCGAGGGTACGAGCAGTACTTC
TRBJ1-4,NA,once,TRBV14,CASSQGYGLASGGEKLFF,TGTGCCAGCAGCCAAGGTTACGGTTTGGCGTCGGGTGGTGAAAAACTGTTTTTT
TRBJ1-1,TRBD1,few,TRBV9,CASSPSGGWTEAFF,TGTGCCAGCAGCCCCTCAGGGGGGTGGACTGAAGCTTTCTTT
TRBJ2-7,NA,NA,TRBV11-3,CASSLDRGEQYF,TGTGCCAGCAGCTTAGATAGGGGCGAGCAGTACTTC
TRBJ1-3,NA,NA,TRBV19,CASLDPASGNTIYF,TGTGCCAGTTTGGACCCTGCCTCTGGAAACACCATATATTTT
TRBJ2-7,TRBD2,NA,TRBV6-6,CASSYTLRGRDEQYF,TGTGCCAGCAGTTACACCCTTAGAGGGAGGGACGAGCAGTACTTC